This T cell receptor beta chain comes out of a study of Ad26.COV2.S vaccination and SARS-CoV-2 variants. As for the study in general: Once or twice, 56 days apart, Ad26.COV2.S was delivered intramuscularly. Study-level results: Researchers reported similar non-spike TCR breadth in vaccine and placebo recipients.

Regarding this clone: Antigen specificity is unknown.

Regarding treatment: roughly 19 received Ad26.COV2.S at low or high dose, single or two shots; 5 received placebo; per-sample allocation not given. Samples came from day 63 after the first vaccine or placebo injection. The data were produced by immunoSEQ multiplex PCR, yet TCRdb's version contains in-frame clones alone and is incomplete. The sample has approximately 410,000 clones; 92% are singletons. CDR1 and CDR2 from the germline V gene are SGHNT and YYREEE (reference sequence). J gave up 11 bases and V 3 bases, and 5 bases lay outside the gene matches. CDR3 size: 14 residues. J is TRBJ1-6 and V is TRBV5-4, with 10 bases aligning to TRBD1. This receptor was taken from a person aged 18-65 years who received the Ad26.COV2.S COVID-19 vaccine or a placebo. Sequenced material: peripheral blood, taken in a trial of Ad26.COV2.S vaccine versus placebo. CDR3 bases: TGTGCCAGCAGCTCCGGACAGGGGGGTACACCCCTCCACTTT. Its protein product is CASSSGQGGTPLHF.